This T cell receptor (beta chain) originates from a study of shared clonotypes between healthy human individuals. Study overall: The donor group consisted of a couple of women and three men, aged 18 to 49.

Repertoires were generated with immunoSEQ multiplex PCR, while TCRdb's copy carries only in-frame clones and drops some. The table shows 2 million to 2.5 million clones, with under 97% occurring only once. On this clone itself: Its antigen remains unidentified. The same CDR3 can be traced to other DNA sequences in this sample.

Healthy HIV-negative adults with no recent acute infections or vaccinations were recruited as donors. Nashville, Tennessee was home to all donors, who were Caucasian adults. This CDR3 has 15 residues. Germline trimming cut 5 bases from V and 3 bases from J; bases unmatched to any gene: 3. Germline CDR1 reads SGHTA; CDR2 reads FQGNSA. Study-level points and caveats: Naive subsets typically showed greater estimated richness than memory subsets.

This TCR was sampled from a young man in good health. The rearrangement joins TRBV7-2 to TRBJ2-7; TRBD2 agrees at 14 bases. Sequencing was carried out using naive CD4+ T cells sorted from blood. The subset: CD45RA+ positively selected. In DNA, the CDR3 is TGTGCCAGCAGCCCGGGACTAGCGGGGGTCTACGAGCAGTACTTC. Translation gives CASSPGLAGVYEQYF.